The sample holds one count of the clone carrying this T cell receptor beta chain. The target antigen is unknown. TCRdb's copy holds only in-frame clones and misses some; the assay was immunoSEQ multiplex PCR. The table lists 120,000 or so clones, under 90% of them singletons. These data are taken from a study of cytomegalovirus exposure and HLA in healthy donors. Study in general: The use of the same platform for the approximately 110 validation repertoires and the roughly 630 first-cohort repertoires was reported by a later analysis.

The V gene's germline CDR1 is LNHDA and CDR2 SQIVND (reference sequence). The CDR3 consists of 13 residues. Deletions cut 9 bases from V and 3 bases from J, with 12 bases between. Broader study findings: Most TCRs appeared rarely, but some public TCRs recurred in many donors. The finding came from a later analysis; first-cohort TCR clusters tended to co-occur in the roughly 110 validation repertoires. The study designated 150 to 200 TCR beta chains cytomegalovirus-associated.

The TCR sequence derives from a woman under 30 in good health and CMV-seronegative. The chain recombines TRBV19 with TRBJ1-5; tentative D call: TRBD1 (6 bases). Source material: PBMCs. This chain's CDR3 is CASTTGNNQPQHF. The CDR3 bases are TGTGCCAGCACAACAGGGAACAATCAGCCCCAGCATTTT.